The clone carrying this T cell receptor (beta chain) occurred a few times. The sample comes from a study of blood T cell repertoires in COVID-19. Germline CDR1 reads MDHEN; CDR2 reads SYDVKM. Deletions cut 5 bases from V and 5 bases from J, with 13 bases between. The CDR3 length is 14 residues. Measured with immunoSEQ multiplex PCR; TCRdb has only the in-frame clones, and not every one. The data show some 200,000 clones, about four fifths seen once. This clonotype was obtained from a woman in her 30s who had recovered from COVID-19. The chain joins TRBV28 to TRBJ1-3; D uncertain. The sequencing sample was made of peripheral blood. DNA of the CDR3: TGTGCCAGCAGTCCCGCCGAGCCTCGAAACACCATATATTTT. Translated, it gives CASSPAEPRNTIYF.